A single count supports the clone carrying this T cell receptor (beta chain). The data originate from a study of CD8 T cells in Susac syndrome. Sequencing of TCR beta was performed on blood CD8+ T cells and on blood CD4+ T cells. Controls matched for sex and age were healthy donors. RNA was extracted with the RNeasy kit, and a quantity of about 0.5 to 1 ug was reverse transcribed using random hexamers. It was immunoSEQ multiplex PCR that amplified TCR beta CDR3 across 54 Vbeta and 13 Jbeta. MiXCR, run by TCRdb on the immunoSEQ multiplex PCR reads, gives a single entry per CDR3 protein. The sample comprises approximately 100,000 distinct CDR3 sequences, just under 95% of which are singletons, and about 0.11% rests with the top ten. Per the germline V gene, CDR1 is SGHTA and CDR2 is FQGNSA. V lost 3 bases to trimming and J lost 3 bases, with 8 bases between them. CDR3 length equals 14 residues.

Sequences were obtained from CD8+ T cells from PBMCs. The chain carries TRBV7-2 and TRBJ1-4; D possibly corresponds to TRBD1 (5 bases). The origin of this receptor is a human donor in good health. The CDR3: CASSLWGSNEKLFF. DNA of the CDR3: TGTGCCAGCAGCTTGTGGGGGTCTAATGAAAAACTGTTTTTT.